Below are 5 T cell receptor beta chains sequenced from a single sample in a study of blood T cell dynamics during melanoma immunotherapy. Time point indicated: week 3, after first cycle of checkpoint inhibitor. TCRdb's copy holds only in-frame clones and misses some; the assay was immunoSEQ multiplex PCR. This table has thousands of clones, more than 75% appearing once. Here the sequenced sample was blood, taken from a patient treated with checkpoint blockade. These receptors all stem from a human donor with melanoma.

The chain joins TRBV25-1 to TRBJ2-7, with 7 bases matching TRBD2. The CDR3 covers 14 residues. J gave up 2 bases and V 1 base, and 2 bases lay outside the gene matches. Germline loops: CDR1 MGHDK, CDR2 SYGVNS. The CDR3 DNA reads TGTGCCAGCAGTGAATGGGGAGGGGCCTACGAGCAGTACTTC. Its protein is CASSEWGGAYEQYF.

This chain connects TRBV6-4 to TRBJ1-1; unclear D gene. Germline V gene sequence: CDR1 MRHNA, CDR2 SNTAGT. The CDR3 extends over 16 amino acids. V shed 3 bases and J shed 4 bases, with 18 bases lying between them. The CDR3 coding sequence is TGTGCCAGCAGTGAAAGAGGACGTCCGAGGCCCACTGAAGCTTTCTTT. Amino acid sequence: CASSERGRPRPTEAFF.

The genes are TRBV5-4 and TRBJ2-1, with 7 bases fitting TRBD2. V lost 0 bases and J lost 6; bases outside the gene matches: 9. Germline V lookup: CDR1 SGHNT, CDR2 YYREEE (reference sequence). This CDR3 is 16 amino acids long. Here the CDR3 reads CASSLAPAGVANEQFF. CDR3 DNA: TGTGCCAGCAGCTTGGCCCCCGCGGGAGTGGCCAATGAGCAGTTCTTC.

The chain employs TRBV6-5 and TRBJ2-7; 9 positions agree with TRBD1. This CDR3 has 14 residues. Trimming at V came to 2 bases and at J to 9 bases, leaving 8 bases not matched to a gene. Per the germline V gene, CDR1 is MNHEY and CDR2 is SVGAGI. CDR3 residues: CASSYRDRALGQYF. The CDR3, as DNA: TGTGCCAGCAGTTACCGGGACAGGGCGTTAGGGCAGTACTTC.

V gene TRBV6-6 combines with J gene TRBJ2-7, with 7 bases identical to TRBD1. V shed 2 bases and J 3 bases; nucleotides not matched to a gene: 4. The CDR3 has 14 residues. The germline V gene encodes CDR1 MNHNY and CDR2 SVGAGI (reference sequence). The CDR3 sequence: CASSYRGTVYEQYF. CDR3 coding DNA: TGTGCCAGCAGTTACCGAGGGACAGTCTACGAGCAGTACTTC.